A selection of T cell receptor beta chains follows, all from one sample in a study of T cell responses to AZD1222 COVID-19 vaccine. The assay was immunoSEQ multiplex PCR, and TCRdb's table has in-frame clones only and misses some. This repertoire shows 100,000 to 150,000 clones, more than 85% found once; its top ten account for approximately 2%. The sequencing used peripheral blood, collected 28 days after the second AZD1222 dose. These receptors were obtained from an adult who received the AZD1222 COVID-19 vaccine. Each CDR3 is given with its conserved first and last residue. The D gene is left open where the match is weak. The size of a clone is reported for some rows only, either as once, few or many, or as a class for expanded clones.

NA,NA,TRBV19,TRBJ1-2,CASSIPGREYGYTF
NA,TRBD1,TRBV11-1,TRBJ1-1,CASSLAPWTGSTEAFF
NA,NA,TRBV30,TRBJ1-4,CAWSADIGKLFF
once,NA,TRBV9,TRBJ2-2,CASSVATRGDGELFF
NA,NA,TRBV24-1,TRBJ2-2,CATSVNAPGELFF
NA,NA,TRBV3-1/TRBV3-2,TRBJ2-5,CASSPSAGWTQYF
NA,TRBD1,TRBV18,TRBJ1-2,CASSSQGADGYTF
NA,NA,TRBV7-2,TRBJ1-1,CASTPPGGRGTEAFF
NA,NA,TRBV18,TRBJ1-1,CASSPTEGGSTEAFF
NA,TRBD1,TRBV27,TRBJ1-2,CASSTLQGGSGYTF
once,NA,TRBV12-3/TRBV12-4,TRBJ1-6,CASSAQGTSPLHF
few,NA,TRBV11-2,TRBJ1-2,CASSSRGGYTF
NA,NA,TRBV30,TRBJ1-6,CAWSVGDSPLHF
NA,TRBD2,TRBV7-2,TRBJ2-3,CASSLGGLATDTQYF
NA,NA,TRBV27,TRBJ1-1,CASSLLGGDTEAFF
NA,NA,TRBV20-1,TRBJ1-4,CSASGPGGGVELFF
NA,NA,TRBV5-4,TRBJ1-1,CASSLRDTNTEAFF
NA,TRBD1,TRBV7-9,TRBJ2-3,CASSLEGALDTQYF
NA,NA,TRBV7-2,TRBJ1-2,CASSSPGLNYGYTF
NA,TRBD1,TRBV19,TRBJ1-1,CASREGQGVYTEAFF
NA,TRBD2,TRBV30,TRBJ2-5,CAARLAGGETQYF
NA,NA,TRBV6-5,TRBJ2-5,CASSYSELQETQYF
NA,TRBD1,TRBV27,TRBJ1-1,CASSLGQGHTEAFF
NA,NA,TRBV19,TRBJ2-5,CASSPRTVKQETQYF
NA,NA,TRBV11-2,TRBJ2-2,CASSSTYTGELFF
NA,TRBD1,TRBV20-1,TRBJ2-5,CSATDREETQYF
NA,TRBD1,TRBV7-3,TRBJ2-1,CASSPGGGSYNEQFF
NA,TRBD1,TRBV14,TRBJ1-1,CASSPGQGAAEAFF
NA,TRBD2,TRBV9,TRBJ2-1,CASSAGLPLDEQFF
once,NA,TRBV9,TRBJ2-3,CASSSTRTTQYF
NA,NA,TRBV6-5,TRBJ1-5,CASRPDGISNQPQHF
NA,NA,TRBV6-2/TRBV6-3,TRBJ1-5,CASSYGDRYQPQHF
NA,TRBD2,TRBV6-5,TRBJ2-5,CATGGTTQETQYF
NA,NA,TRBV19,TRBJ1-2,CASRAGASYGYTF
NA,NA,TRBV15,TRBJ1-1,CATSRDRGSTEAFF
NA,NA,TRBV23-1,TRBJ1-1,CASSQPPDTKTNAFF
NA,TRBD1,TRBV4-1,TRBJ1-1,CASSHPPRTGVSEAFF
NA,TRBD2,TRBV3-1/TRBV3-2,TRBJ2-1,CASSQVSGLAGAGQFF
NA,NA,TRBV5-1,TRBJ2-3,CASSLAGGRTDTQYF
few,NA,TRBV2,TRBJ2-1,CASREGMGGQFF
NA,NA,TRBV12-3/TRBV12-4,TRBJ1-1,CASSYTANTEAFF
once,TRBD1,TRBV6-5,TRBJ1-2,CASKQGQNYGYTF
NA,NA,TRBV7-9,TRBJ2-1,CASSLARGGSSYNEQFF
NA,NA,TRBV5-1,TRBJ1-2,CASSLRGVGGYTF
NA,NA,TRBV12-3/TRBV12-4,TRBJ1-1,CASSLRETTEAFF
NA,NA,TRBV19,TRBJ1-2,CASSQRDGYTF
NA,TRBD1,TRBV27,TRBJ1-2,CASSSGTGGNYGYTF
few,NA,TRBV18,TRBJ1-2,CASSPPARTPYGYTF
NA,TRBD2,TRBV7-3,TRBJ2-3,CASSLNVGGAVIGGTDTQYF
once,TRBD1,TRBV11-2,TRBJ1-6,CASSKRQGEDSPLHF
NA,NA,TRBV2,TRBJ1-2,CASSGGGGENYGYTF
NA,TRBD1,TRBV7-3,TRBJ1-4,CASSPRQGTNEKLFF
NA,TRBD1,TRBV19,TRBJ2-6,CASRRTGGVSGANVLTF
NA,NA,TRBV7-9,TRBJ1-5,CASSKTDSNQPQHF
NA,NA,TRBV5-1,TRBJ1-2,CASSLAQNSRDGYTF